This T cell receptor (beta chain) originates from a study of cytomegalovirus exposure and HLA in healthy donors. For the study at large: The 120 or so validation repertoires used a platform that matched the one used for the approximately 610 first-cohort repertoires, as a later analysis reported.

The approximately 130-subject validation cohort, separate from the 666-subject first cohort, included the donors. Whole-study findings and limits: Both high specificity and high sensitivity reportedly marked the classifier's diagnosis of cytomegalovirus status.

About this clone itself: Its antigen is as yet unknown.

The data were produced by immunoSEQ multiplex PCR, yet TCRdb's version contains in-frame clones alone and is incomplete. The profile shows 60,000 to 90,000 clones, roughly 94% of them singletons. CDR1 is SGHNT, CDR2 YYREEE, per germline (reference sequence). The CDR3 is made up of 15 amino acids. The V and J ends lost 1 base and 5 bases, in that order; junction bases with no gene match: 5. The sequenced sample was PBMCs. The TCR was taken from a woman between 18 and 30 years old in good health and CMV-seronegative. This chain uses TRBV5-4 with TRBJ1-4; 7 nucleotides match TRBD1. DNA for the CDR3: TGTGCCAGCAGCTTGCATTACAGGGGAAATGAAAAACTGTTTTTT. As protein: CASSLHYRGNEKLFF.